The clone carrying this T cell receptor beta chain came up many times. These data are taken from a study of human T cells and chemical hapten exposure. Within the library, unique molecular identifiers were attached to each individual cDNA molecule. One entry per CDR3 protein results from TCRdb running MiXCR on the RACE reads. The data hold over 95,000 distinct CDR3 sequences, with over 10% observed a single time. As for time point: patch test 1, 2 weeks after DPC sensitization. Treatment of the sample: therapeutic diphenylcyclopropenone sensitization with weekly scalp DPC. Total RNA was extracted from unfractionated whole blood. The J segment lost 2 bases and the V segment lost 6 bases, leaving 3 bases of the junction unmatched. In germline, CDR1 is DFQATT, CDR2 SNEGSKA (reference sequence). The CDR3 is 12 residues long.

The clonotype was recovered from a woman aged 40 to 55 with alopecia areata. Some clones in this sample may be carry-over from other donors' samples. Sample: whole blood, taken in connection with sensitization to the hapten diphenylcyclopropenone (DPC). This rearrangement joins TRBV20-1 to TRBJ2-7; TRBD1 aligns across 8 bases. CDR3 loop: CSATGETYEQYF. The CDR3 coding sequence is TGCAGTGCGACAGGGGAAACCTACGAGCAGTACTTC.